Given below is one TCR beta chain in context. The antigen is undetermined. The junction differs from germline at one of its ends, possibly a read error. Semiquantitative ARM-PCR amplified T cell receptor alpha and beta CDR3 regions from mRNA. Exponential amplification used communal superprimers after tagged nested gene-specific primers in ARM-PCR. Via MiXCR, TCRdb re-called the multiplex PCR reads, giving one row per CDR3 protein. Of roughly 3,000 distinct CDR3 sequences in the sample, approximately 82% were seen once. The CDR3 is 14 amino acids. CDR1 is MDHEN and CDR2 is SYDVKM in the germline V gene. This record comes from a study of relationships among human T cell subsets. Broader study findings: A CD4+CD8+ double-positive population could not be excluded by bead sorting. Substantial CDR3 sharing among Th1, Th2 and regulatory cells suggested stochastic fate choice. Over 50% of CD8+ cytotoxic sequences were in clones over 100 reads; regulatory and Th2 had few.

The sequenced material came from total T cells sorted from blood. The rearrangement uses TRBV28 and TRBJ2-1; 11 positions match TRBD2. This sequence originates from a man aged 35-49 years in good health. CDR3 nucleotide sequence: TGTGCCAGCAGTTTCTGGGAGGGACTAGCGGAGCAGCTCTTC. Protein sequence: CASSFWEGLAEQLF.